This TCR beta chain was sequenced in a study of graft-versus-host responses after intestinal transplantation. Study information: Recipients obtained multivisceral, liver-intestinal, or isolated intestinal transplants.

Here immunoSEQ multiplex PCR was the method, and the copy in TCRdb shows in-frame clones only, minus some. This sample has over 55,000 clones; roughly 88% occur once, and the top ten carry approximately 1.3%. V lost 0 bases to trimming and J lost 5 bases; unmatched junction nucleotides: 9. The CDR3 runs to 18 residues. Germline V gene sequence: CDR1 MGHRA, CDR2 YSYEKL. Of note for this clone: Its target is not known.

Study-wide findings and caveats: When patients had graft-donor T cell macrochimerism, their allografts held high graft-versus-host to host-versus-graft clonal ratios. GvH clone levels peaked in circulation, and this peak was associated with early post-transplant HvG declines.

This receptor was obtained from a human donor who received an intestinal transplant. V and J are TRBV4-1 and TRBJ2-5; 13 nucleotides align to TRBD2. Sequences were derived from unstimulated CD8+ T cells sorted from spleen or lymph node cells, sampled before intestinal transplant. The CDR3 reads CASSQDTSGGAWLETQYF. CDR3 DNA sequence: TGCGCCAGCAGCCAAGATACTAGCGGGGGGGCCTGGTTGGAGACCCAGTACTTC.